A single sample gave rise to the 22 T cell receptor beta chains below, sequenced in a study of blood T cell repertoires in COVID-19. The data were produced by immunoSEQ multiplex PCR, yet TCRdb's version contains in-frame clones alone and is incomplete. Of roughly 290,000 clones in the sample, around 85% were seen once. The sample was PBMCs or T cells enriched from blood (not recorded which). The receptors here all came from a woman aged 40-49 years who had recovered from COVID-19.

This rearrangement joins TRBV5-1 to TRBJ2-3, with a tentative D call TRBD1 (6 bases). In germline, CDR1 is SGHRS, CDR2 YFSETQ. V was clipped by 4 bases and J by 2 bases, with 11 bases between them. CDR3 size: 14 residues. The CDR3 region is CASSPGQITDTQYF. CDR3 sequence (DNA): TGCGCCAGCAGCCCCGGACAGATCACAGATACGCAGTATTTT.

This clone came up once. The chain combines TRBV4-1 with TRBJ1-3; 8 nucleotides line up with TRBD1. J lost 2 bases, V lost 4 bases, and 4 bases had no gene match. Germline assignment: CDR1 MGHRA and CDR2 YSYEKL. This CDR3 comprises 15 residues. CDR3 protein: CASSLRQGTGNTIYF. In DNA form, the CDR3 reads TGCGCCAGCAGCCTCCGACAGGGGACTGGAAACACCATATATTTT.

This rearrangement joins TRBV27 to TRBJ2-5, with D possibly TRBD2 on 5 matching bases. The germline V gene encodes CDR1 MNHEY and CDR2 SMNVEV (reference sequence). V was shortened by 8 bases and J by 2 bases, with 15 bases between the two germline ends. CDR3 size: 14 residues. The CDR3 DNA reads TGTGCCAGCCGGTCGACGGAGGATCAAGAGACCCAGTACTTC. Protein: CASRSTEDQETQYF.

The CDR3 sequence: CASSGSGFFNEKLFF. The CDR3 nucleotides are TGTGCCAGCAGCGGGTCAGGGTTCTTTAATGAAAAACTGTTTTTT. The chain has TRBV9 and TRBJ1-4; a weak D match, TRBD1 (5 bases). CDR1 is SGDLS and CDR2 is YYNGEE in the germline V gene. The CDR3 is 15 residues long. Between the trimmed V and J ends, which lost 3 bases and 4 bases, there was a span of 13 bases.

This chain uses TRBV19 with TRBJ2-3, with TRBD2 as a possible D gene (7 bases). Germline V gives CDR1 LNHDA, CDR2 SQIVND (reference sequence). The ends were cut back, 6 bases at V and 1 base at J, with 11 bases in the middle. The CDR3 totals 14 residues. CDR3 protein: CASRAGARTDTQYF. The DNA of the CDR3 is TGTGCCAGTAGGGCGGGGGCGCGCACAGATACGCAGTATTTT.

The chain links TRBV7-2 to TRBJ1-1; 8 nucleotides match TRBD1. The CDR3 runs to 14 residues. V shed 7 bases, J shed 2 bases, and the junction held 6 bases outside the gene matches. Germline V gene sequence: CDR1 SGHTA, CDR2 FQGNSA. As DNA, the CDR3 is TGTGCCAGCACTCTACAGGGGGGAAACACTGAAGCTTTCTTT. Its translation: CASTLQGGNTEAFF.

This clone has more than one count but fewer than ten. The chain is built from TRBV19 and TRBJ2-1, with a possible D match to TRBD2 (6 bases). V lost 7 bases to trimming and J lost 6 bases, with 16 bases between them. The CDR3 is 14 residues long. CDR1 LNHDA and CDR2 SQIVND come from the germline V gene (reference sequence). The chain's CDR3 is CASTPGLHRNEQFF. CDR3 nucleotides: TGTGCCAGTACCCCGGGACTTCATCGCAATGAGCAGTTCTTC.

This CDR3 is CASSLNPRVAGKYNEQFF. The DNA of the CDR3 is TGTGCCAGCAGCTTAAACCCCCGGGTAGCGGGGAAGTACAATGAGCAGTTCTTC. The rearrangement uses TRBV7-2 and TRBJ2-1; TRBD2 matches 8 bases. Germline assignment: CDR1 SGHTA and CDR2 FQGNSA. V lost 2 bases, J lost 4 bases, and 13 bases stayed unmatched. The CDR3 spans 18 residues.

The genes are TRBV27 and TRBJ1-6; the D is unclear. With 6 bases removed from V and 8 bases from J, the gap between germline ends came to 8 bases. This CDR3 has 12 amino acids. Germline V lookup: CDR1 MNHEY, CDR2 SMNVEV (reference sequence). The CDR3 region has the DNA TGTGCCAGCAGGACGGGTGATTCACCCCTCCACTTT. Its protein is CASRTGDSPLHF.

The gene calls are TRBV4-1 and TRBJ2-7, with D possibly being TRBD2 (6 bases). The CDR3 has 16 amino acids. V lost 2 bases, J lost 1 base, and 15 bases lay in between. Germline V lookup: CDR1 MGHRA, CDR2 YSYEKL. The CDR3, as DNA: TGCGCCAGCAGCCAAATCCGGGCGGGACCTTCCTACGAGCAGTACTTC. This encodes CASSQIRAGPSYEQYF.

The chain employs TRBV7-2 and TRBJ2-1; D may be TRBD1 (5 bases). Trimming shortened V by 2 bases and J by 0 bases, and 8 bases separated the two germline ends. CDR1 SGHTA and CDR2 FQGNSA come from the germline V gene. The CDR3 spans 15 residues. CDR3 bases: TGTGCCAGCAGCTTATACAGGAGCTCCTACAATGAGCAGTTCTTC. This encodes CASSLYRSSYNEQFF.

The chain has TRBV7-2 and TRBJ2-3, with a weak D call TRBD2 (5 bases). Per germline, CDR1 SGHTA and CDR2 FQGNSA. This CDR3 is built from 16 residues. Trimming took off 0 bases at V and 2 bases at J, with 12 bases between the two ends. CDR3: CASSLAGSGATDTQYF. DNA for the CDR3: TGTGCCAGCAGCTTAGCGGGGAGCGGAGCCACAGATACGCAGTATTTT.

The genes are TRBV28 and TRBJ1-2, with 8 bases identical to TRBD1. The CDR3 sequence is 12 residues long. The V and J ends lost 7 bases and 7 bases, in that order; junction bases with no gene match: 5. Looked up from germline, CDR1 is MDHEN and CDR2 is SYDVKM. For the CDR3, the DNA is TGTGCCAGCACTTCAGGGGGCTCTGGCTACACCTTC. It is translated as CASTSGGSGYTF.

The chain joins TRBV11-2 to TRBJ2-2; perhaps TRBD1 as D (5 bases). CDR1 is SGHAT, CDR2 FQNNGV, per germline. The CDR3 length is 16 residues. Trimming shortened V by 5 bases and J by 5 bases, and 18 bases separated the two germline ends. The CDR3 nucleotides read TGTGCCAGCAGCCACTTGGGTAGGGGTCCAACCGGGGAGCTGTTTTTT. Translation gives CASSHLGRGPTGELFF. Combining the CDR3 with reference TRBV11-2 and TRBJ2-2 gives the whole variable domain EAGVAQSPRYKIIEKRQSVAFWCNPISGHATLYWYQQILGQGPKLLIQFQNNGVVDDSQLPKDRFSAERLKGVDSTLKIQPAKLEDSAVYLCASSHLGRGPTGELFFGEGSRLTVL.

The V call is TRBV7-9, the J call TRBJ2-2; D may be TRBD2 (6 bases). The CDR3 has 16 amino acids. Germline V gene data show CDR1 as SEHNR and CDR2 as FQNEAQ (reference sequence). V lost 6 bases and J lost 0, with 14 bases in between. In nucleotides, the CDR3 is TGTGCCAGCAGGATGGCGGGATCGGCGAACACCGGGGAGCTGTTTTTT. This codes for CASRMAGSANTGELFF.

The rearrangement links TRBV28 to TRBJ1-1; tentative D call: TRBD1 (5 bases). With 2 bases removed from V and 2 bases from J, the gap between germline ends came to 15 bases. The CDR3 runs to 16 residues. The germline gives CDR1 MDHEN, CDR2 SYDVKM. The CDR3 DNA follows: TGTGCCAGCAGTTTAAGCAGGGTGCGCCCCAACACTGAAGCTTTCTTT. Residues: CASSLSRVRPNTEAFF.

The J gene is TRBJ2-7, the V gene TRBV19, with a possible D match to TRBD1 (6 bases). V lost 3 bases to trimming and J lost 4 bases, with 16 bases between them. CDR1 LNHDA and CDR2 SQIVND come from the germline V gene (reference sequence). The CDR3 has 15 amino acids. CDR3 sequence (DNA): TGTGCCAGTAGTATCGCGATGGACAGAAAGTACGAGCAGTACTTC. Translating it yields CASSIAMDRKYEQYF.

J is TRBJ2-1 and V is TRBV25-1; 9 nucleotides line up with TRBD2. V was pared by 5 bases and J by 4 bases, with 3 bases of the junction left unmatched. The CDR3 contains 14 residues. Germline CDR1 is MGHDK and CDR2 is SYGVNS. The CDR3 here is CASSLAGGYNEQFF. CDR3 coding DNA: TGTGCCAGCAGTCTGGCGGGAGGGTACAATGAGCAGTTCTTC.

This chain connects TRBV19 to TRBJ2-7, with D possibly matching TRBD2 (5 bases). The germline CDR1 and CDR2 sequences are LNHDA and SQIVND (reference sequence). V lost 3 bases to trimming and J lost 4 bases, with 16 bases between them. There are 15 residues in the CDR3. In nucleotides, the CDR3 is TGTGCCAGTAGTATCCGGGTCCAAGGGAGTTACGAGCAGTACTTC. It specifies CASSIRVQGSYEQYF.

This clone turned up a few times. Other nucleotide sequences from this sample produce the same CDR3. The gene calls are TRBV2 and TRBJ1-1; tentative D call: TRBD1 (6 bases). The CDR3 spans 13 residues. The germline V gene has CDR1 SNHLY and CDR2 FYNNEI. The ends were cut back, 5 bases at V and 1 base at J, with 8 bases in the middle. CDR3 sequence: CASSNRENTEAFF. The CDR3 DNA sequence: TGTGCCAGCAGTAACAGGGAGAACACTGAAGCTTTCTTT.

This clone was counted between two and nine times. Other nucleotide sequences in the sample specify the same CDR3. This rearrangement joins TRBV7-9 to TRBJ2-7, with 9 bases matching TRBD2. CDR3 length: 15 residues. CDR1 is SEHNR, CDR2 FQNEAQ, per germline (reference sequence). V gave up 1 base and J gave up 2 bases; unmatched junction bases: 3. CDR3 nucleotides: TGTGCCAGCAGCTTAGTAGCGGGGGAGACCTACGAGCAGTACTTC. Protein product: CASSLVAGETYEQYF. Full variable domain (rest looked up from reference TRBV7-9 and TRBJ2-7): DTGVSQNPRHKITKRGQNVTFRCDPISEHNRLYWYRQTLGQGPEFLTYFQNEAQLEKSRLLSDRFSAERPKGSFSTLEIQRTEQGDSAMYLCASSLVAGETYEQYFGPGTRLTVT.

The rearrangement uses TRBV27 and TRBJ2-7, with D possibly matching TRBD1 (5 bases). Germline CDR1 is MNHEY and CDR2 is SMNVEV (reference sequence). The CDR3 totals 11 residues. V lost 9 bases, J lost 5 bases, and 11 bases lay in between. CDR3 residues: CASGALDEQYF. CDR3 nucleotide sequence: TGTGCCAGTGGGGCTTTGGACGAGCAGTACTTC.